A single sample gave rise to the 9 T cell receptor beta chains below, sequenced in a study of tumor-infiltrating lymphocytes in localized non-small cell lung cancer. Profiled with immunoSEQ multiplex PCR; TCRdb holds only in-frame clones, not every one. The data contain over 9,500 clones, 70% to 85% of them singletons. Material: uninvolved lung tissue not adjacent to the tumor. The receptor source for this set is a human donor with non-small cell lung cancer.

The CDR3 DNA reads as TGCGCCAGCAGCTTGGAAGGGTTTAAAGAGACCCAGTACTTC. This gives the protein CASSLEGFKETQYF. The rearrangement links TRBV5-1 to TRBJ2-5; D is unresolved. The ends were cut back, 0 bases at V and 3 bases at J, with 9 bases in the middle. CDR1 and CDR2 (germline): SGHRS, YFSETQ. CDR3 length: 14 residues.

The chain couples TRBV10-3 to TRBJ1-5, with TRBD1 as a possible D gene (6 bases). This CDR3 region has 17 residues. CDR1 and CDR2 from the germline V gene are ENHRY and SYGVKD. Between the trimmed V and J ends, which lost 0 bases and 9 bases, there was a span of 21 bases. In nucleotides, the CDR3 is TGTGCCATCAGTGAGTCGATCGTGAATGTGGGGGCCCTGCCCCAGCATTTT. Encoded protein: CAISESIVNVGALPQHF.

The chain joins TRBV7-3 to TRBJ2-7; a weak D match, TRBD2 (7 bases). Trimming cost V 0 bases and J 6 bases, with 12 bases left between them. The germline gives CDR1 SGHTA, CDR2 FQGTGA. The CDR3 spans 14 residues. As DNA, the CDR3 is TGTGCCAGCAGCTTAACCGCGGGGGCCAGCGAGCAGTACTTC. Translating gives CASSLTAGASEQYF. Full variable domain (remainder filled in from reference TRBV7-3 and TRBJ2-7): GAGVSQTPSNKVTEKGKYVELRCDPISGHTALYWYRQSLGQGPEFLIYFQGTGAADDSGLPNDRFFAVRPEGSVSTLKIQRTERGDSAVYLCASSLTAGASEQYFGPGTRLTVT.

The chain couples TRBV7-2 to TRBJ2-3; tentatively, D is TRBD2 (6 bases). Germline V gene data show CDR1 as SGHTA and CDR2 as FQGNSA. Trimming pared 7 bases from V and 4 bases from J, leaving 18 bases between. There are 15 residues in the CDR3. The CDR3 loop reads CASTVGGVGPDTQYF. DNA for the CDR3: TGTGCCAGCACCGTTGGAGGGGTGGGGCCAGATACGCAGTATTTT.

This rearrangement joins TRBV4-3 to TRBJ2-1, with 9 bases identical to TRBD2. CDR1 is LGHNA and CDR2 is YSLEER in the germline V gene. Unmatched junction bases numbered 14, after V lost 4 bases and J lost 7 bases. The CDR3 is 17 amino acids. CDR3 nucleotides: TGCGCCAGCAGCCTGCTATTTGGAAGCGGGGGGCAAAATGAGCAGTTCTTC. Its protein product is CASSLLFGSGGQNEQFF.

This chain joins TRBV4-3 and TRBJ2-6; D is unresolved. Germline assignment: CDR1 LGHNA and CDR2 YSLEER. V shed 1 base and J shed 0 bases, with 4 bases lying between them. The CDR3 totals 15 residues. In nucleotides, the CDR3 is TGCGCCAGCAGCCAAGGGCACTCTGGGGCCAACGTCCTGACTTTC. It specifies CASSQGHSGANVLTF.

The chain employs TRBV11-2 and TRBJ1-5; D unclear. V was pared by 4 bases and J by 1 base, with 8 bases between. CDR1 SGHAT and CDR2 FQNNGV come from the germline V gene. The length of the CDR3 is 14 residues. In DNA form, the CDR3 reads TGTGCCAGCAGCTACTCGGACAGCAATCAGCCCCAGCATTTT. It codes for CASSYSDSNQPQHF.

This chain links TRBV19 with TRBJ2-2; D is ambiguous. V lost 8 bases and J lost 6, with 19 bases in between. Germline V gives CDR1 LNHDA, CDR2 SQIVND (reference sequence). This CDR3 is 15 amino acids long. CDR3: CASGKYLRNPGELFF. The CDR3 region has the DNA TGTGCCAGTGGGAAGTATTTAAGAAATCCCGGGGAGCTGTTTTTT.

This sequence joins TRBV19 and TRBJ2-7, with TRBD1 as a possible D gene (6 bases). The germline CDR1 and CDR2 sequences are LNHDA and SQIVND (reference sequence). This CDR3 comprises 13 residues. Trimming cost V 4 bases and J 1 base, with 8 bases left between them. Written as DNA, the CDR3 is TGTGCCAGTAGTACCACAGGGTCCTACGAGCAGTACTTC. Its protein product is CASSTTGSYEQYF.